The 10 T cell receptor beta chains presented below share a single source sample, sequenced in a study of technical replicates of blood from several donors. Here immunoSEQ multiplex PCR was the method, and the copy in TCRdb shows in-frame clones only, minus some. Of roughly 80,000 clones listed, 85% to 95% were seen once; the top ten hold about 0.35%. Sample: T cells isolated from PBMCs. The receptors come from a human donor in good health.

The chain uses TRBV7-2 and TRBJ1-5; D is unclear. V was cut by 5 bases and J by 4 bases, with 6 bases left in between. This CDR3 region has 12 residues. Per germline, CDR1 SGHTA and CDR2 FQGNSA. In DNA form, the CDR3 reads TGTGCCAGCAGCGGGAGGAATCAGCCCCAGCATTTT. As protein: CASSGRNQPQHF.

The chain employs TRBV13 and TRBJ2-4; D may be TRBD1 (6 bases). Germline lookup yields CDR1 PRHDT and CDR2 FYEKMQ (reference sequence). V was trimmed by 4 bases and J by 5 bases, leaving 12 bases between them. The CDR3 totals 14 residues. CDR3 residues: CASSSDHRENIQYF. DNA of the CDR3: TGTGCCAGCAGCTCAGACCACAGGGAAAACATTCAGTACTTC.

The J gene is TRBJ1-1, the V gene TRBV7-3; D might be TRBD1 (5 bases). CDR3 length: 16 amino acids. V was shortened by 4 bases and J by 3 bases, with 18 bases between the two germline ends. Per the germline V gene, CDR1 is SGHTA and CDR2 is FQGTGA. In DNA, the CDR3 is TGTGCCAGCAGCTGGGGGGTCAGGAGCCCTTACACTGAAGCTTTCTTT. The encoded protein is CASSWGVRSPYTEAFF. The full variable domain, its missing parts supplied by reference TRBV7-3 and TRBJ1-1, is GAGVSQTPSNKVTEKGKYVELRCDPISGHTALYWYRQSLGQGPEFLIYFQGTGAADDSGLPNDRFFAVRPEGSVSTLKIQRTERGDSAVYLCASSWGVRSPYTEAFFGQGTRLTVV.

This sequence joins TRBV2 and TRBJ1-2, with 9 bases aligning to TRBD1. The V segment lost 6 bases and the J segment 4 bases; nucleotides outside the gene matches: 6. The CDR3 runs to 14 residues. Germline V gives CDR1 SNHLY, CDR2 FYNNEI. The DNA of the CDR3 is TGTGCCAGCAGCGAGGCGACAGGGGGCTATGGCTACACCTTC. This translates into CASSEATGGYGYTF.

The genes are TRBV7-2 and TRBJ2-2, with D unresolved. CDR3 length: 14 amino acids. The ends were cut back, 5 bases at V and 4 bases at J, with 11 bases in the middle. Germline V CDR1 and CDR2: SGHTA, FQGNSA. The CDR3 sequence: CASSPLITTGELFF. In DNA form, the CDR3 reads TGTGCCAGCAGCCCCCTAATAACCACCGGGGAGCTGTTTTTT.

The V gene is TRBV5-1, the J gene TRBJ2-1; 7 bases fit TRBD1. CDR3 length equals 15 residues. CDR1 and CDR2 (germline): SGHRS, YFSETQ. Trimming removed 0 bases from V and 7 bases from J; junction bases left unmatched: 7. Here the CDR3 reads CASSLASGGLNEQFF. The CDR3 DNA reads TGCGCCAGCAGCTTGGCCTCAGGGGGTCTTAATGAGCAGTTCTTC.

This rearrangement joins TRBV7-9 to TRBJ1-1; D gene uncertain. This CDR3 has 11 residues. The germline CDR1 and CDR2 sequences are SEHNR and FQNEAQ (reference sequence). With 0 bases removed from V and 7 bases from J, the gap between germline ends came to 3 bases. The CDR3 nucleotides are TGTGCCAGCAGCTTAGCTAGTGAAGCTTTCTTT. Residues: CASSLASEAFF.

DNA of the CDR3: TGTGCCAGCAGCGATCGGCTAGCGGGAGGCACAGATACGCAGTATTTT. This gives the protein CASSDRLAGGTDTQYF. V usage is TRBV4-2 and J usage is TRBJ2-3; 10 bases map to TRBD2. The CDR3 runs 16 residues. Germline-derived CDR1 and CDR2 are LGHNA and YNFKEQ. J was trimmed by 1 base and V by 5 bases; bases with no gene match: 6.

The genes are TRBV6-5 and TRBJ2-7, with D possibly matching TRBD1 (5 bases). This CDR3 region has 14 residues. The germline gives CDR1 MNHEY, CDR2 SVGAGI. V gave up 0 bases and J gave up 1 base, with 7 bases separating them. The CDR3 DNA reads TGTGCCAGCAGTTACTCGGACATTTCCTACGAGCAGTACTTC. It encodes CASSYSDISYEQYF.

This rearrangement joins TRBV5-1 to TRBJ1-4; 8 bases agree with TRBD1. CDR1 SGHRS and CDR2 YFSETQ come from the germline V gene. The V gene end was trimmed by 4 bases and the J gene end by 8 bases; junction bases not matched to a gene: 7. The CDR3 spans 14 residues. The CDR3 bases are TGCGCCAGCAGCGAGACAGGGGTAGAAGAAAAACTGTTTTTT. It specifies CASSETGVEEKLFF.